One sample yielded the 11 T cell receptor beta chains listed below, sequenced in a study of quantifying T cell responses using KT2 cells. Overall study: cDNA was made from DNase-treated RNA using alpha and beta constant primers.

An oligo carrying a UMI was ligated to the cDNA 3' end. An equimolar mix of RC1.1 and RC1.2 primed the beta chain across TRBC1 and TRBC2. In TCRdb, the UMI-ligation and nested PCR reads were re-called with MiXCR into one record per CDR3 protein. The data show tens of thousands of distinct CDR3 sequences, roughly 12% seen once. What was sequenced was PBMCs spiked with cells of the T cell clone KT2. The receptors stem from a human donor.

The chain is built from TRBV30 and TRBJ2-5, with a possible D match to TRBD1 (5 bases). The CDR3 consists of 14 residues. Germline V gene lookup returns CDR1 GTSNPN and CDR2 SVGIG (reference sequence). V was pared by 4 bases and J by 2 bases, with 14 bases between. The CDR3 DNA reads TGTGCCTGGAATTGGCAGGGCTTGCAAGAGACCCAGTACTTC. Residues: CAWNWQGLQETQYF.

This clonotype has ten or more counts. V is TRBV30 and J is TRBJ2-3; 13 bases align to TRBD2. V lost 0 bases, J lost 4 bases, and 1 base stayed unmatched. Germline V lookup: CDR1 GTSNPN, CDR2 SVGIG (reference sequence). This CDR3 contains 15 residues. In DNA, the CDR3 is TGTGCCTGGAGTGTACTAGCGGGGGGGCCAGATACGCAGTATTTT. Protein: CAWSVLAGGPDTQYF.

This clonotype was found many times. The gene calls are TRBV30 and TRBJ1-3; D is undetermined. The germline gives CDR1 GTSNPN, CDR2 SVGIG (reference sequence). The CDR3 extends over 15 amino acids. Trimming pared 2 bases from V and 0 bases from J, leaving 11 bases between. CDR3 loop: CAWSSYSGSGNTIYF. CDR3 DNA: TGTGCCTGGAGTAGTTACAGCGGCTCTGGAAACACCATATATTTT.

This clonotype was seen a few times. The V call is TRBV5-1, the J call TRBJ1-1; perhaps TRBD1 as D (6 bases). CDR3 length: 12 amino acids. With 4 bases removed from V and 5 bases from J, the gap between germline ends came to 9 bases. Germline V CDR1 and CDR2: SGHRS, YFSETQ. Written as DNA, the CDR3 is TGCGCCAGCAGCATTAGGGGGACTGAAGCTTTCTTT. As protein: CASSIRGTEAFF.

The chain uses TRBV12-5 and TRBJ1-1; a possible D gene is TRBD1 (5 bases). The CDR3 has 13 amino acids. CDR1 and CDR2 from the germline V gene are LGHNT and FRNRAP. V lost 3 bases and J lost 5, with 10 bases in between. The CDR3, as DNA: TGTGCTAGTGGTTTCCATGACAGAACTGAAGCTTTCTTT. Translation: CASGFHDRTEAFF.

This clonotype was counted only a few times. This chain links TRBV6-2 or TRBV6-3 with TRBJ1-6; D might be TRBD1 (5 bases). V was shortened by 0 bases and J by 7 bases, with 19 bases between the two germline ends. From germline, CDR1 is MNHEY and CDR2 SVGEGT. The CDR3 has 18 amino acids. For the CDR3, the DNA is TGTGCCAGCAGTTACTCGGGAGGGGCTGGACGGCCGAATTCACCCCTCCACTTT. Its translation: CASSYSGGAGRPNSPLHF.

This clonotype was seen only a few times. V is TRBV5-1 and J is TRBJ1-1; D is possibly TRBD1 (5 bases). Germline CDR1 and CDR2: SGHRS and YFSETQ. Trimming took off 0 bases at V and 5 bases at J, with 8 bases between the two ends. This CDR3 is 13 amino acids long. CDR3 amino acids: CASSLGQKTEAFF. In nucleotides, the CDR3 is TGCGCCAGCAGCTTGGGACAGAAAACTGAAGCTTTCTTT.

In this sample, this clonotype turned up a few times. The rearrangement joins TRBV5-1 to TRBJ2-5, with D possibly TRBD1 on 5 matching bases. V was cut by 5 bases and J by 2 bases, with 7 bases left in between. This CDR3 contains 12 residues. Germline assignment: CDR1 SGHRS and CDR2 YFSETQ. CDR3 nucleotide sequence: TGCGCCAGCAGTCGACAGCAAGAGACCCAGTACTTC. Translating gives CASSRQQETQYF.

With regard to this clonotype: A junction end diverges from the germline sequence, so it may reflect a read error. The chain combines TRBV7-6 with TRBJ2-2; no firm D call. The CDR3 has 16 residues. The V gene's germline CDR1 is SGHVS and CDR2 FNYEAQ. CDR3: CTSSLAFGLNTGELFF. The DNA for the CDR3 is TGTACCAGCAGCTTAGCATTCGGGCTTAACACCGGGGAGCTGTTTTTT.

This clonotype was observed at least ten times. This chain joins TRBV6-5 and TRBJ1-1, with 9 bases aligning to TRBD1. V shed 6 bases, J shed 4 bases, and the junction held 6 bases outside the gene matches. The CDR3 consists of 14 residues. CDR1 and CDR2 from the germline V gene are MNHEY and SVGAGI. CDR3 DNA sequence: TGTGCCAGCAGGGAGGACAGGGGAGGCACTGAAGCTTTCTTT. It codes for CASREDRGGTEAFF.

V and J are TRBV28 and TRBJ1-2, with D tentatively TRBD1 (6 bases). The CDR3 sequence is 13 residues long. Germline V gene sequence: CDR1 MDHEN, CDR2 SYDVKM. The V end lost 8 bases, the J end lost 5 bases, and 15 bases lay between the germline ends. This chain's CDR3 is CASPGPQGYGYTF. CDR3 nucleotides: TGTGCCAGCCCTGGGCCCCAGGGGTATGGCTACACCTTC.